The sequence of this T cell receptor beta chain was determined in a study of blood T cell repertoires in COVID-19 (dated by TCRdb to 2020 to 2022). About the investigation overall: Samples covering the acute and convalescent phases of COVID-19 were provided by collaborators in the United States, Italy and Spain. Where HLA class I and class II types were available, the types were taken from metadata supplied by the sample provider, not from assay-based typing. A de-identified subject ID, COVID-19 status, age in years and sex were almost always included in the sample metadata. The samples were drawn from the first 160 participants of the ongoing ImmuneRACE study and from some 1,300 subjects provided by 6 global collaborators. The repertoires were released in a freely available public database meant as a resource for research on the immune response to SARS-CoV-2. The dataset comprised deeply sampled blood TCRbeta repertoires from subjects exposed to, actively infected with, or recovered from COVID-19. The prospective study material was composed of cDNA or gDNA derived from T cells, B-cell-depleted T cells, or PBMCs.

A second Seattle source provided samples from volunteer blood donors who had recovered from COVID-19. Each collaborating institution followed its own protocols to collect whole blood in K2EDTA tubes. Collaborator samples were shipped for TCRbeta analysis as frozen whole blood, isolated PBMCs, or DNA extracted from either sample type. Overall study outcomes, separate from this receptor: The quantity of clinical and demographic metadata differed by source and by participant and was supplied without curation.

Remarks on this clone: This clone's antigen is unknown. The input lacks base qualities; no much larger clone sits a single base away.

The immunoSEQ Assay, a bias-controlled multiplex PCR, was used to amplify TCRbeta CDR3 regions from genomic DNA. The study's own analysis went as follows. The number of nucleated cells in each sample was estimated by amplification of reference gene primers within the assay. To quantify the absolute abundance of each unique TCRbeta CDR3 rearrangement, sequence reads were collapsed and filtered. For each sample, productive Simpson clonality was calculated as the square root of Simpson's diversity index across productive rearrangements. TCRdb provides this immuneACCESS table in a form limited to in-frame rearrangements. Some clones are lacking; in checked studies, under half of them reflect an unresolved V gene, and why the rest are absent is not known. That table supplies the V and J calls and clone size; D and trimming were determined from the DNA. For this sample the table gives 200,000 to 250,000 clones, of which roughly 88% were detected only once. 2% to 2.5% of the sample rests with the top ten.

Counted from cysteine to phenylalanine, this CDR3 has 15 amino acids. Just the 45-base CDR3 DNA is kept, in frame starting at base 1. As encoded in the germline V gene (reference sequence), CDR1 is LNHDA while CDR2 is SQIVND. A distance of 13 bases separates the germline ends of V and J, which lose 7 bases and 0 bases respectively. The specimen was peripheral blood. The chain employs TRBV19 and TRBJ1-3; the D segment could be TRBD1, given 5 matching bases. This sequence originates from a young man who had recovered from COVID-19. The CDR3 corresponds to CASTINGGSGNTIYF. The bases read TGTGCCAGTACCATCAACGGGGGCTCTGGAAACACCATATATTTT.